Below, 14 T cell receptor beta chains from the same sample are listed, as sequenced in a study of blood T cell repertoires in COVID-19. Produced via immunoSEQ multiplex PCR; TCRdb's table is partial and in-frame only. Here the sample spans under 55,000 clones, over 75% being singletons. What was sequenced was peripheral blood. These TCRs come from a woman of 80 years or more with acute or convalescent COVID-19.

CDR3 amino acids: CASSPDRGREAFF. The CDR3 coding sequence is TGTGCCAGCTCACCCGACAGGGGGCGGGAAGCTTTCTTT. This rearrangement joins TRBV18 to TRBJ1-1, with 10 bases matching TRBD1. The CDR3 is 13 amino acids. The ends lost 3 bases at V and 8 bases at J; junction bases unmatched: 3. The germline V gene encodes CDR1 KGHSH and CDR2 LQKENI.

This chain connects TRBV7-9 to TRBJ2-5; D gene unclear. This CDR3 is 12 amino acids long. The germline CDR1 and CDR2 sequences are SEHNR and FQNEAQ (reference sequence). Trimming removed 3 bases at V and 5 bases at J, with 7 bases between. The CDR3 DNA reads as TGTGCCAGCAGCTTTTCTGGCGAGACCCAGTACTTC. The encoded protein is CASSFSGETQYF.

The chain employs TRBV19 and TRBJ1-2; 9 bases are shared with TRBD1. Germline values: CDR1 LNHDA, CDR2 SQIVND (reference sequence). Trimming at V came to 5 bases and at J to 5 bases, leaving 6 bases not matched to a gene. CDR3 length equals 14 residues. In DNA, the CDR3 is TGTGCCAGTAGTCCAACCGGGACAGGGTATGGCTACACCTTC. This encodes CASSPTGTGYGYTF.

This clone came up once. The chain combines TRBV5-1 with TRBJ2-6; D gene ambiguous. Germline V lookup: CDR1 SGHRS, CDR2 YFSETQ. Between the trimmed V and J ends, which lost 4 bases and 0 bases, there was a span of 11 bases. The CDR3 is 16 residues long. Here the CDR3 reads CASSPQEPSGANVLTF. Written as DNA, the CDR3 is TGCGCCAGCAGCCCCCAGGAACCCTCTGGGGCCAACGTCCTGACTTTC.

The chain uses TRBV19 and TRBJ1-1; 7 positions match TRBD1. There are 13 residues in the CDR3. Germline V gives CDR1 LNHDA, CDR2 SQIVND (reference sequence). The V and J ends lost 3 bases and 5 bases, in that order; junction bases with no gene match: 3. Here the CDR3 DNA reads TGTGCCAGTAGTATCGACAGGGATACTGAAGCTTTCTTT. This encodes CASSIDRDTEAFF.

The gene calls are TRBV11-2 and TRBJ2-2; possible D gene TRBD1, 5 bases. The CDR3 is 14 amino acids. Between the trimmed V and J ends, which lost 2 bases and 1 base, there was a span of 5 bases. Germline CDR1 is SGHAT and CDR2 is FQNNGV. The CDR3 DNA reads as TGTGCCAGCAGCTTACAGGGGAACACCGGGGAGCTGTTTTTT. Protein: CASSLQGNTGELFF. Looking up the rest from reference TRBV11-2 and TRBJ2-2 gives the full variable domain: EAGVAQSPRYKIIEKRQSVAFWCNPISGHATLYWYQQILGQGPKLLIQFQNNGVVDDSQLPKDRFSAERLKGVDSTLKIQPAKLEDSAVYLCASSLQGNTGELFFGEGSRLTVL.

The chain is built from TRBV5-1 and TRBJ2-1, with 14 bases lining up with TRBD2. The germline gives CDR1 SGHRS, CDR2 YFSETQ. Trimming took 4 bases from V and 10 from J; bases not matched to a gene: 7. The CDR3 has 15 amino acids. The CDR3 loop reads CASSGGTSGSNEQFF. DNA for the CDR3: TGCGCCAGCAGCGGTGGGACTAGCGGGAGTAACGAGCAGTTCTTC. Together with reference TRBV5-1 and TRBJ2-1, the CDR3 gives the full variable domain: KAGVTQTPRYLIKTRGQQVTLSCSPISGHRSVSWYQQTPGQGLQFLFEYFSETQRNKGNFPGRFSGRQFSNSRSEMNVSTLELGDSALYLCASSGGTSGSNEQFFGPGTRLTVL.

The gene calls are TRBV4-2 and TRBJ2-3; 10 bases agree with TRBD2. The CDR3 covers 17 residues. V gave up 0 bases and J gave up 7 bases; unmatched junction bases: 10. Germline CDR1 and CDR2: LGHNA and YNFKEQ. This CDR3 reads CASSQEQAGGHLYTQYF. As DNA, the CDR3 is TGTGCCAGCAGCCAAGAACAAGCGGGAGGGCATTTGTATACGCAGTATTTT.

This sequence joins TRBV19 and TRBJ2-2; D perhaps matches TRBD1 (6 bases). V was pared by 7 bases and J by 1 base, with 10 bases between. Per the germline V gene, CDR1 is LNHDA and CDR2 is SQIVND (reference sequence). CDR3 size: 14 residues. The CDR3 reads CASIGTKNTGELFF. Here the CDR3 DNA reads TGTGCCAGTATCGGGACAAAGAACACCGGGGAGCTGTTTTTT.

J is TRBJ1-2 and V is TRBV27; the D gene is possibly TRBD1 (6 bases). The V end was cut by 2 bases, the J end by 4 bases, with 11 bases between. The CDR3 is 14 amino acids. The germline CDR1 and CDR2 sequences are MNHEY and SMNVEV (reference sequence). The CDR3, as DNA: TGTGCCAGCAGTTTAGGGGGGGGCAGCTATGGCTACACCTTC. Its protein product is CASSLGGGSYGYTF.

The rearrangement links TRBV5-1 to TRBJ1-1, with D possibly being TRBD1 (6 bases). The CDR3 is 13 amino acids. The V end was cut by 6 bases, the J end by 4 bases, with 13 bases between. Germline CDR1 SGHRS, CDR2 YFSETQ. The CDR3 region is CASTLDRSTEAFF. The CDR3 region has the DNA TGCGCCAGCACCCTAGACAGGAGCACTGAAGCTTTCTTT.

J is TRBJ2-7 and V is TRBV4-1, with 10 bases matching TRBD1. Germline CDR1 is MGHRA and CDR2 is YSYEKL. This CDR3 comprises 16 residues. J was trimmed by 1 base and V by 0 bases; bases with no gene match: 3. CDR3 coding DNA: TGCGCCAGCAGCCAAGATTGGGGACAGGGGTCCTACGAGCAGTACTTC. Protein product: CASSQDWGQGSYEQYF.

This clone was picked up one time. This chain links TRBV19 with TRBJ1-4; the match to TRBD1 covers 8 bases. V trimming: 4 bases; J trimming: 7 bases; junction bases outside the gene matches: 8. This CDR3 is built from 15 residues. The germline gives CDR1 LNHDA, CDR2 SQIVND (reference sequence). CDR3 nucleotide sequence: TGTGCCAGTAGTACAAGACAGGGGAGGACTGAAAAACTGTTTTTT. It is translated as CASSTRQGRTEKLFF.

A few counts support this clone. This chain uses TRBV14 with TRBJ1-1; no definite D call. Per germline, CDR1 SGHDN and CDR2 FVKESK. The CDR3 is 13 residues long. Trimming removed 7 bases from V and 1 base from J, with 10 bases in between. The CDR3 region has the DNA TGTGCCAGCATGTCCACAGCGAACACTGAAGCTTTCTTT. Amino acid sequence: CASMSTANTEAFF.